This TCR beta chain was identified during a study of T cells in women clearing cervical HPV infection. Measured with immunoSEQ multiplex PCR; TCRdb has only the in-frame clones, and not every one. This listing includes 25,000 to 35,000 clones. CDR1 is SNHLY and CDR2 is FYNNEI in the germline V gene. The CDR3 is 14 residues long. V was shortened by 4 bases and J by 6 bases, with 13 bases between the two germline ends. Details on this clone: The read terminates 3 residues before the CDR3 end, so the remaining end is supplied by the germline J gene.

The TCR originated in a woman between 18 and 70 years old with a cervical HPV16 infection that either progressed to CIN3+ or cleared (not recorded which). This chain joins TRBV2 and TRBJ2-1; D may be TRBD2 (6 bases). The sample was blood buffy coat. The CDR3 sequence: CASSGDSGLNEQFF. The covered CDR3 bases are TGTGCCAGCAGTGGGGACTCGGGACTCAATGAG.